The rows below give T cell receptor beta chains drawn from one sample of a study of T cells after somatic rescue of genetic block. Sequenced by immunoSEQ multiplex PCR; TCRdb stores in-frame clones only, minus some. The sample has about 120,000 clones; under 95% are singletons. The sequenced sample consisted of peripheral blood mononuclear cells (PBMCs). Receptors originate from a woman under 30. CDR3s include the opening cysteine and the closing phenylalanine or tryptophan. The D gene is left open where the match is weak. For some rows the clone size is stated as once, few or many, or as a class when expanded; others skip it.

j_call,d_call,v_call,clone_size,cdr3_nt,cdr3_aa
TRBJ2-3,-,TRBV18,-,TGTGCCAGCTCCTTAGGATTTGGGGGGGCCGCAGATACGCAGTATTTT,CASSLGFGGAADTQYF
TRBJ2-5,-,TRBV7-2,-,TGTGCCAGCAGCTTTTGGCTAACCCCCACAAGGGAGACCCAGTACTTC,CASSFWLTPTRETQYF
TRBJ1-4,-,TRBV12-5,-,TGTGCTAGTGGTTTGGTAGCCGGGGGGCTCGGGGAAAAACTGTTTTTT,CASGLVAGGLGEKLFF
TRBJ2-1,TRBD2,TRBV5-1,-,TGCGCCAGCAGCTTGGCCTGGCTAGCGGTAGGGAATGAGCAGTTCTTC,CASSLAWLAVGNEQFF
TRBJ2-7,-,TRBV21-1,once,TGTGCCAGGGTACGCGACAGGGGCTACGAGCAGTACTTC,CARVRDRGYEQYF
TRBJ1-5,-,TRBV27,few,TGTGCCAGCAGTCCGGGCCTGCTCGATCAGCCCCAGCATTTT,CASSPGLLDQPQHF
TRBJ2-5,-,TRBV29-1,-,TGCAGCGTTGGACCCCGAGAGACCCAGTACTTC,CSVGPRETQYF
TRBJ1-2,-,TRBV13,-,TGTGCCAGCAGCCCCGAGAGAGGGGCCTACTATGGCTACACCTTC,CASSPERGAYYGYTF
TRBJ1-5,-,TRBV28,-,TGTGCCAGCAGTTTGCCGACAGGCCCCAATCAGCCCCAGCATTTT,CASSLPTGPNQPQHF
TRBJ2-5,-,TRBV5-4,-,TGTGCCAGCACCCCGGGGGACGGGGGCCGGGAGACCCAGTACTTC,CASTPGDGGRETQYF
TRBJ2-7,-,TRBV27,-,TGTGCCAGCAGTTTCTCGCCGGGCAGGGAGGACGAGCAGTACTTC,CASSFSPGREDEQYF
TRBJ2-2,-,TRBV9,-,TGTGCCAGCAGCGTGGCTTGGAACACCGGGGAGCTGTTTTTT,CASSVAWNTGELFF
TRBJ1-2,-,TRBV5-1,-,TGCGCCAGCAGCTCCCTGACGGGGCAAAACTATGGCTACACCTTC,CASSSLTGQNYGYTF
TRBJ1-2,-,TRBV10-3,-,TGTGCCATCAGTCTCGACGGTTATGGCTACACCTTC,CAISLDGYGYTF
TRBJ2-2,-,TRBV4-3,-,TGCGCCAGCAGCCCCCAAAGGGGGATCGGGGAGCTGTTTTTT,CASSPQRGIGELFF
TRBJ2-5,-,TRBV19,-,TGTGCCAGTAGGTCGTCTCACCAAGAGACCCAGTACTTC,CASRSSHQETQYF
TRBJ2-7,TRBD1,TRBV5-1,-,TGCGCCAGCAGCTTGACAGGGGAAGGGGAGTACGAGCAGTACTTC,CASSLTGEGEYEQYF
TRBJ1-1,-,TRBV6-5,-,TGTGCCAGCAGCCTTATTTTGAACACTGAAGCTTTCTTT,CASSLILNTEAFF
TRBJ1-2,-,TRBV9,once,TGTGCCAGCAGAGGCAGCTATGGCTACACCTTC,CASRGSYGYTF
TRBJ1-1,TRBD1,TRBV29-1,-,TGCAGCGTCGGGGGACAGGTGAACACTGAAGCTTTCTTT,CSVGGQVNTEAFF
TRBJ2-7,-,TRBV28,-,TGTGCCCTCGGGGGGGGCAGGGGGAGCTCCTACGAGCAGTACTTC,CALGGGRGSSYEQYF
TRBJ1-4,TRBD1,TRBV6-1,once,TGTGCCAGCAGTGAAGAGGGGACAGGGAGCGATAATGAAAAACTGTTTTTT,CASSEEGTGSDNEKLFF